This T cell receptor beta chain appears in the sequencing data of a study of T cell changes during pregnancy in multiple sclerosis (dated by TCRdb to about 2019). The study in broad terms: Changes in the T cell repertoire over the course of pregnancy were examined in this study in women with multiple sclerosis.

The CDR1 and CDR2 encoded by the germline V gene are SGHTA and FQGNSA. The CDR3 spans 15 residues, from the cysteine through the phenylalanine. Only the CDR3 part of the read is kept: 45 bases, read in frame from the first base. Germline trimming amounts to 0 bases on V and 8 bases on J, with 3 as the count of junction bases outside the gene matches. As concerns this clone: Its antigen is not yet known. There are no base qualities to consult, and no much larger clone falls within one base.

Libraries were made using the immunoSEQ multiplex PCR assay. The clones in this table, taken by TCRdb from immuneACCESS, are in-frame only. Not every clone is retained; where verified, under half of the shortfall comes from an unresolved V gene, and the cause of the rest is unknown. Present in this sample are tens of thousands of clones, 91% of which were seen just once. The ten top clones hold about 1.7% of the sample. Recombination linked TRBV7-2 to TRBJ2-1, and 11 bases in between align with TRBD2. Specimen: peripheral blood, collected after pregnancy. This clonotype was obtained from a female donor in good health, enrolled as a control in a pregnancy study. The CDR3 region has the sequence CASSLASGGAYEQFF. The bases read TGTGCCAGCAGCTTAGCTAGCGGGGGGGCCTATGAGCAGTTCTTC.